This TCR beta chain is drawn from a study of a mutant IDH1 vaccine in newly diagnosed glioma. Study context: Vaccination was launched 4-6 weeks after radiotherapy alone, or with temozolomide cycles. Treated patients comprised around 62% males and around 38% females, mean age 40.4 years. Radiotherapy, temozolomide, or both had been given previously, and both were given to most.

Of note for this clone: Its matching antigen is unknown.

Measured with immunoSEQ multiplex PCR; TCRdb has only the in-frame clones, and not every one. This sample has about 42,000 clones; 70% to 90% occur once, and the top ten carry 1.7%. Time point: week 5, during vaccination. Vaccinated patients received 300 ug of mutant IDH1 20-mer peptide per dose, with topical imiquimod. Trimming stripped 6 bases from V and 1 base from J, with 17 bases between. The CDR3 totals 16 residues. Germline V lookup: CDR1 MNHNY, CDR2 SVGAGI (reference sequence). The receptor was isolated from a man in his forties with glioma. The J gene is TRBJ2-3, the V gene TRBV6-6; no reliable D call. Sample: PBMCs, taken from a glioma patient whose treatment included an IDH1 peptide vaccine. Written as DNA, the CDR3 is TGTGCCAGCAGACCCGGACGGTCCGGTGGCACAGATACGCAGTATTTT. Translation gives CASRPGRSGGTDTQYF.